This T cell receptor beta chain was found in a study of T-cell memory formation after mild COVID-19. UMIs and sample barcodes were carried by the TCR alpha and TCR beta cDNA libraries that 5'RACE produced using constant-segment primers. From the 5' RACE reads, TCRdb called clonotypes with MiXCR, one entry per CDR3 protein. This table has about 430,000 distinct CDR3 sequences, approximately 18% appearing once. This clonotype was detected only a few times. Its antigen remains unknown. Study-wide results and caveats: Detection of some responders pre-infection suggested pre-existing cross-reactive memory T cells participated.

The V gene end was trimmed by 0 bases and the J gene end by 3 bases; junction bases not matched to a gene: 1. Germline V gene lookup returns CDR1 LGHNA and CDR2 YSLEER. The length of the CDR3 is 14 residues. Sequencing input: PBMCs or a T cell subset sorted from them (not recorded which). The gene calls are TRBV4-3 and TRBJ1-1; 7 nucleotides agree with TRBD1. The sequence was collected from a man younger than 35 who had mild COVID-19 (a few samples of this study predate the infection). Cell type and time point are not known. The chain's CDR3 is CASSQDDRDTEAFF. CDR3 coding DNA: TGCGCCAGCAGCCAAGATGACAGGGACACTGAAGCTTTCTTT.